The 4 T cell receptor beta chains given below trace back to one sample, sequenced in a study of blood T cell repertoires in COVID-19. The protocol was immunoSEQ multiplex PCR, while the TCRdb copy is restricted to in-frame clones and leaves out a portion. The sample has some 90,000 clones, 70% to 85% seen once. Sequenced sample: peripheral blood. The source of these receptors is an older woman in a cohort sampled during active or convalescent COVID-19.

This clone was seen only once. CDR3 sequence: CASSEGAGAIYGYTF. The CDR3 coding sequence is TGTGCCAGCAGTGAAGGCGCAGGGGCTATCTATGGCTACACCTTC. This sequence joins TRBV6-1 and TRBJ1-2; possible D gene TRBD1, 6 bases. CDR1 is MNHNS and CDR2 is SASEGT in the germline V gene. Deletions cut 1 base from V and 4 bases from J, with 13 bases between. The CDR3 is made up of 15 amino acids.

This clone has a single count. The chain is built from TRBV5-1 and TRBJ1-2, with 10 bases aligning to TRBD1. Germline-derived CDR1 and CDR2 are SGHRS and YFSETQ. Losses at the gene ends were 4 bases for V and 8 bases for J; bases not matched to a gene: 11. This CDR3 region has 15 residues. The CDR3 DNA reads TGCGCCAGCAGCCCCCAGTTAGGGACAGGGGTCGGCTACACCTTC. Residues: CASSPQLGTGVGYTF. Full variable domain (outside the CDR3, taken from reference TRBV5-1 and TRBJ1-2): KAGVTQTPRYLIKTRGQQVTLSCSPISGHRSVSWYQQTPGQGLQFLFEYFSETQRNKGNFPGRFSGRQFSNSRSEMNVSTLELGDSALYLCASSPQLGTGVGYTFGSGTRLTVV.

This chain uses TRBV6-5 with TRBJ2-7, with TRBD1 as a possible D gene (5 bases). V lost 8 bases and J 1 base, leaving 9 bases between the germline ends. Germline V gives CDR1 MNHEY, CDR2 SVGAGI. CDR3 length: 12 residues. The CDR3 sequence: CASGRGSYEQYF. The CDR3 DNA reads TGTGCCAGCGGAAGGGGATCCTACGAGCAGTACTTC.

The chain carries TRBV9 and TRBJ1-1; D is perhaps TRBD1 (5 bases). The CDR3 loop spans 12 amino acids. The germline V and J ends were trimmed by 0 bases and 7 bases, with 7 bases remaining between them. Germline CDR1 and CDR2: SGDLS and YYNGEE. The CDR3 DNA follows: TGTGCCAGCAGCGTAGGTGACAGTGAAGCTTTCTTT. Translation gives CASSVGDSEAFF.